Listed here are 6 T cell receptor beta chains from one sample, sequenced in a study of PD-1 blockade in classical Hodgkin lymphoma. The data were produced by immunoSEQ multiplex PCR, yet TCRdb's version contains in-frame clones alone and is incomplete. The profile shows almost 20,000 clones, 60% to 85% of them singletons. Time point here: cycle 4 day 1 (C4D1), after 6 weeks of nivolumab. Following autologous stem cell transplantation, relapse occurred in every patient, and exposure to brentuximab vedotin varied. Here the sequenced sample was peripheral blood mononuclear cells (PBMCs), taken before the fourth cycle of nivolumab. These receptors were obtained from a human donor with classical Hodgkin lymphoma.

This clone turned up a few times. The chain links TRBV6-1 to TRBJ1-1, with 7 bases identical to TRBD1. The CDR3 extends over 13 amino acids. Germline V gene data show CDR1 as MNHNS and CDR2 as SASEGT. The J segment lost 3 bases and the V segment lost 10 bases, leaving 8 bases of the junction unmatched. The CDR3 DNA follows: TGTGCCACCTTGGAGAGGGGGCACACTGAAGCTTTCTTT. Protein: CATLERGHTEAFF.

The chain links TRBV5-4 to TRBJ2-3; weak D call: TRBD1 (6 bases). The V and J ends lost 4 bases and 0 bases respectively, with 12 bases between them. This CDR3 contains 15 residues. The germline gives CDR1 SGHNT, CDR2 YYREEE (reference sequence). The CDR3 DNA follows: TGTGCCAGCAGCCCAGGGGCAGCAAGCACAGATACGCAGTATTTT. Protein: CASSPGAASTDTQYF.

The chain combines TRBV5-1 with TRBJ2-2, with D possibly called TRBD1 or TRBD2 (7 bases each). From germline, CDR1 is SGHRS and CDR2 YFSETQ. Trimming cost V 4 bases and J 5 bases, with 15 bases left between them. The CDR3 runs 15 residues. CDR3 coding DNA: TGCGCCAGCAGCCTGAGGCAGGGGGGGACCGGGGAGCTGTTTTTT. Encoded protein: CASSLRQGGTGELFF.

The chain links TRBV6-5 to TRBJ2-7; D gene unclear. This CDR3 spans 11 amino acids. Trimming left V 5 bases short and J 6 bases short, with 8 bases between. The V gene's germline CDR1 is MNHEY and CDR2 SVGAGI. The DNA of the CDR3 is TGTGCCAGCAGTACTGTGGTCGAGCAGTACTTC. Amino acids: CASSTVVEQYF.

This clone was recorded only once. The genes are TRBV27 and TRBJ2-7; 8 bases map to TRBD1. The trim removed 5 bases at V and 3 bases at J, leaving 6 bases unmatched. The CDR3 is 14 amino acids. The germline V gene has CDR1 MNHEY and CDR2 SMNVEV (reference sequence). CDR3 sequence: CASSPTTGGYEQYF. As DNA, the CDR3 is TGTGCCAGCAGTCCTACCACAGGGGGCTACGAGCAGTACTTC.

The chain joins TRBV7-2 to TRBJ1-5, with D uncertain. V lost 3 bases, J lost 4 bases, and 13 bases lay in between. The CDR3 loop spans 15 amino acids. The germline gives CDR1 SGHTA, CDR2 FQGNSA. The CDR3 is CASSFGVQKNQPQHF. As DNA, the CDR3 is TGTGCCAGCAGCTTTGGGGTCCAAAAAAATCAGCCCCAGCATTTT.